This is a list of T cell receptor beta chains from one sample in a study of blood T cell repertoires in COVID-19. Using immunoSEQ multiplex PCR, the repertoire was profiled, and TCRdb retains in-frame clones only, with some absent. This sample carries 150,000 to 200,000 clones, approximately 82% of them seen once, and the ten largest clones take about a fifth. Sample: peripheral blood. Receptors originate from a woman of 80 years or more with acute or convalescent COVID-19. Both conserved end residues are part of each CDR3. Each record gives: J gene, clone size, V gene, D gene, CDR3 protein, CDR3 DNA. D genes are given only for firm matches. For some rows the clone size is stated as once, few or many, or as a class when expanded; others skip it.

TRBJ2-1 NA TRBV27 NA CASSLSTGKGGHEQFF TGTGCCAGCAGTTTATCGACCGGGAAAGGGGGTCATGAGCAGTTCTTC
TRBJ2-2 once TRBV2 TRBD2 CATVSGTVAGELFF TGTGCCACCGTGAGCGGGACGGTGGCCGGGGAGCTGTTTTTT
TRBJ2-1 NA TRBV19 TRBD2 CASSVPTSGRDEQFF TGTGCCAGTAGTGTACCAACTAGCGGGAGGGATGAGCAGTTCTTC
TRBJ2-7 NA TRBV12-3/TRBV12-4 NA CASSPRFLREQYF TGTGCCAGCAGTCCCCGGTTCCTTCGGGAGCAGTACTTC
TRBJ1-1 NA TRBV6-5 TRBD1 CASSLTGGWAEAFF TGTGCCAGCAGTTTGACAGGGGGCTGGGCTGAAGCTTTCTTT
TRBJ1-2 NA TRBV27 TRBD1 CASSPGTGGGRGYTF TGTGCCAGCAGCCCCGGGACAGGGGGTGGACGCGGCTACACCTTC
TRBJ2-1 few TRBV3-1/TRBV3-2 TRBD2 CASSRTRTSGNNEQFF TGTGCCAGCAGTCGTACCCGGACTAGCGGAAACAATGAGCAGTTCTTC
TRBJ1-4 NA TRBV5-1 TRBD1 CASSTGTANEKLFF TGCGCCAGCAGTACCGGGACAGCAAATGAAAAACTGTTTTTT
TRBJ1-3 NA TRBV5-1 NA CASSLAPAGSGNTIYF TGCGCCAGCAGCTTGGCACCGGCGGGCTCTGGAAACACCATATATTTT
TRBJ2-4 NA TRBV5-6 TRBD1 CASSLAKGQNIQYF TGTGCCAGCAGCTTGGCCAAGGGACAGAACATTCAGTACTTC
TRBJ1-1 NA TRBV29-1 NA CSASSQGNTEAFF TGCAGCGCGAGTTCACAGGGGAACACTGAAGCTTTCTTT
TRBJ2-3 once TRBV11-3 TRBD1 CASSSTGDTQYF TGTGCCAGCAGCTCGACAGGGGATACGCAGTATTTT
TRBJ2-3 NA TRBV4-3 NA CASSQQIASDTQYF TGCGCCAGCAGCCAGCAAATAGCGTCCGATACGCAGTATTTT
TRBJ1-1 NA TRBV5-8 NA CASSLARRDSEAFF TGTGCCAGCAGCTTGGCCAGGCGGGATTCTGAAGCTTTCTTT
TRBJ2-3 NA TRBV9 NA CASSYGGAVYTDTQYF TGTGCCAGCAGCTACGGCGGGGCAGTATACACAGATACGCAGTATTTT
TRBJ1-2 once TRBV19 TRBD1 CASSLSSRDRGQEGYTF TGTGCCAGTAGTCTCTCAAGCCGGGACAGGGGGCAAGAGGGCTACACCTTC
TRBJ2-1 once TRBV24-1 TRBD2 CATSAARGAGGPGEQFF TGTGCCACCAGTGCCGCCCGGGGGGCGGGAGGCCCTGGTGAGCAGTTCTTC
TRBJ1-3 NA TRBV5-1 NA CASRQGSGNTIYF TGCGCCAGCAGACAGGGCTCTGGAAACACCATATATTTT
TRBJ1-1 NA TRBV2 NA CASSEYKNTEAFF TGTGCCAGCAGTGAATATAAGAACACTGAAGCTTTCTTT
TRBJ1-1 NA TRBV7-8 TRBD1 CASSPLTGENTEAFF TGTGCCAGCAGCCCCCTGACAGGGGAAAACACTGAAGCTTTCTTT
TRBJ2-3 NA TRBV14 NA CASSQERGLAGDTQYF TGTGCCAGCAGCCAAGAACGGGGTCTAGCTGGCGATACGCAGTATTTT
TRBJ1-1 NA TRBV29-1 NA CSVEDPFLNTEAFF TGCAGCGTTGAAGATCCCTTCCTGAACACTGAAGCTTTCTTT
TRBJ1-2 few TRBV3-1/TRBV3-2 TRBD1 CASSRDSDRYGYTF TGTGCCAGCAGCCGGGACAGCGATCGTTATGGCTACACCTTC
TRBJ1-5 NA TRBV12-5 NA CASGLISEGSQPQHF TGTGCTAGTGGTTTGATATCGGAGGGGTCCCAGCCCCAGCATTTT
TRBJ2-6 NA TRBV9 TRBD1 CASSADRGLYSGANVLTF TGTGCCAGCAGTGCGGACAGGGGATTATACTCTGGGGCCAACGTCCTGACTTTC
TRBJ1-2 NA TRBV11-2 TRBD1 CASSRGQGYGYTF TGTGCCAGCAGCCGTGGACAGGGCTATGGCTACACCTTC
TRBJ1-4 NA TRBV11-2 NA CASSLGEGRGEKLFF TGTGCCAGCAGCTTAGGCGAGGGACGGGGGGAAAAACTGTTTTTT
TRBJ1-1 NA TRBV9 NA CASTPGGSSTEAFF TGTGCCAGCACCCCGGGGGGCTCAAGCACTGAAGCTTTCTTT